These 20 T cell receptor beta chains came from one sample sequenced in a study of T cells in narcolepsy. Clones were read by immunoSEQ multiplex PCR, and TCRdb kept only the in-frame ones, dropping some. The data hold tens of thousands of clones, with around four fifths observed a single time. The sequenced material came from memory (CD45RA-) CD4+ T cells from blood. The receptors stem from a human donor in good health.

This clone has only a few counts. V is TRBV6-1 and J is TRBJ2-6, with D unresolved. The V gene lost 6 bases and the J gene lost 2 bases, with 8 bases spanning the gap. CDR1 and CDR2 from the germline V gene are MNHNS and SASEGT. There are 14 residues in the CDR3. Written as DNA, the CDR3 is TGTGCCAGCAGGCCAGTAGCTGGGGCCAACGTCCTGACTTTC. Translation gives CASRPVAGANVLTF.

The chain has TRBV5-8 and TRBJ2-3; tentatively, D is TRBD2 (6 bases). The CDR3 length is 15 residues. Trimming took 0 bases from V and 2 from J, leaving 10 bases between them. Per the germline V gene, CDR1 is SGHTS and CDR2 is YDEGEE. CDR3 sequence: CASSLGAGITDTQYF. DNA for the CDR3: TGTGCCAGCAGCTTGGGGGCGGGGATCACAGATACGCAGTATTTT.

The chain recombines TRBV18 with TRBJ2-6; D gene unclear. The CDR3 is 16 residues long. V lost 5 bases, J lost 2 bases, and 13 bases lay in between. Germline CDR1 KGHSH, CDR2 LQKENI. The CDR3 nucleotides are TGTGCCAGCTCAATACGAGGCAGCCCTGGGGCCAACGTCCTGACTTTC. It translates to CASSIRGSPGANVLTF.

The chain uses TRBV2 and TRBJ1-2; 9 nucleotides match TRBD1. This CDR3 region has 16 residues. V lost 0 bases and J lost 3; bases outside the gene matches: 5. Per the germline V gene, CDR1 is SNHLY and CDR2 is FYNNEI. CDR3 region: CASSEAPDRGYYGYTF. CDR3 nucleotides: TGTGCCAGCAGTGAAGCGCCGGACAGGGGTTACTATGGCTACACCTTC. The full variable domain, in which reference TRBV2 and TRBJ1-2 provide the parts outside the CDR3, is EPEVTQTPSHQVTQMGQEVILRCVPISNHLYFYWYRQILGQKVEFLVSFYNNEISEKSEIFDDQFSVERPDGSNFTLKIRSTKLEDSAMYFCASSEAPDRGYYGYTFGSGTRLTVV.

The chain has TRBV7-2 and TRBJ2-1, with 11 bases that match TRBD2. The CDR3 extends over 16 amino acids. Germline-derived CDR1 and CDR2 are SGHTA and FQGNSA. V shed 1 base, J shed 5 bases, and the junction held 4 bases outside the gene matches. This chain's CDR3 is CASSLELAGVHNEQFF. DNA for the CDR3: TGTGCCAGCAGCTTAGAACTAGCGGGGGTCCACAATGAGCAGTTCTTC.

V is TRBV28 and J is TRBJ1-5; the D gene is possibly TRBD1 (5 bases). Trimming pared 3 bases from V and 0 bases from J, leaving 27 bases between. The CDR3 is made up of 21 amino acids. Germline CDR1 is MDHEN and CDR2 is SYDVKM. CDR3 region: CASSFGGGGGYRVHSNQPQHF. The CDR3 nucleotides are TGTGCCAGCAGTTTCGGAGGTGGCGGGGGGTATCGGGTTCATAGCAATCAGCCCCAGCATTTT.

V and J are TRBV11-3 and TRBJ1-5; D perhaps matches TRBD1 (6 bases). Germline lookup yields CDR1 SGHNT and CDR2 YENEEA. CDR3 length: 14 amino acids. Trimming removed 2 bases at V and 4 bases at J, with 9 bases between. For the CDR3, the DNA is TGTGCCAGCAGCTTATTAGGGGGGAATCAGCCCCAGCATTTT. It codes for CASSLLGGNQPQHF.

The V and J genes are TRBV7-2 and TRBJ1-2, with TRBD1 as a possible D gene (5 bases). The CDR3 has 14 residues. V was shortened by 3 bases and J by 8 bases, with 16 bases between the two germline ends. Germline CDR1 and CDR2: SGHTA and FQGNSA. The chain's CDR3 is CASSFKAQVGGYTF. The CDR3 DNA reads as TGTGCCAGCAGCTTCAAAGCACAGGTGGGCGGCTACACCTTC.

J is TRBJ1-2 and V is TRBV7-2; D is unresolved. CDR3 length: 16 residues. Germline-derived CDR1 and CDR2 are SGHTA and FQGNSA. V was pared by 1 base and J by 8 bases, with 20 bases between. CDR3 residues: CASSLGSGREGSGYTF. Here the CDR3 DNA reads TGTGCCAGCAGCTTAGGCTCGGGGAGAGAGGGTAGCGGCTACACCTTC.

The chain has TRBV19 and TRBJ1-5, with D hard to call. This CDR3 region has 14 residues. Germline V lookup: CDR1 LNHDA, CDR2 SQIVND (reference sequence). The germline V and J ends were trimmed by 3 bases and 5 bases, with 11 bases remaining between them. For the CDR3, the DNA is TGTGCCAGTAGTATTCAGTTCAGATATCAGCCCCAGCATTTT. Translation: CASSIQFRYQPQHF.

The gene calls are TRBV27 and TRBJ2-7; TRBD1 is a possible D gene (6 bases). Trimming cost V 3 bases and J 4 bases, with 16 bases left between them. CDR1 and CDR2 from the germline V gene are MNHEY and SMNVEV (reference sequence). CDR3 length equals 15 residues. The CDR3 DNA reads TGTGCCAGCAGTTTTAGGGCCCAGGGGCATTACGAGCAGTACTTC. Encoded protein: CASSFRAQGHYEQYF.

The chain carries TRBV6-5 and TRBJ2-4; no firm D call. V was pared by 4 bases and J by 0 bases, with 10 bases between. The CDR3 is 15 residues long. CDR1 is MNHEY, CDR2 SVGAGI, per germline. CDR3 loop: CASSSESLAKNIQYF. The DNA of the CDR3 is TGTGCCAGCAGTTCAGAAAGCTTAGCCAAAAACATTCAGTACTTC.

The chain links TRBV6-4 to TRBJ1-5; D gene ambiguous. The ends were cut back, 7 bases at V and 5 bases at J, with 9 bases in the middle. CDR3 length: 12 amino acids. Per the germline V gene, CDR1 is MRHNA and CDR2 is SNTAGT. The CDR3 DNA sequence: TGTGCCAGCACCCGGCGCGATCAGCCCCAGCATTTT. Its protein product is CASTRRDQPQHF.

The chain carries TRBV4-1 and TRBJ2-7; TRBD2 agrees at 8 bases. This CDR3 is built from 17 residues. V lost 0 bases and J lost 7; bases outside the gene matches: 14. Per the germline V gene, CDR1 is MGHRA and CDR2 is YSYEKL. CDR3 region: CASSQDRGGTGEIEQYF. The CDR3 bases are TGCGCCAGCAGCCAAGATCGGGGGGGGACCGGGGAGATTGAGCAGTACTTC.

This chain uses TRBV5-5 with TRBJ2-2; perhaps TRBD1 as D (6 bases). The CDR3 loop spans 16 amino acids. Germline-derived CDR1 and CDR2 are SGHKS and YYEKEE (reference sequence). Trimming removed 0 bases from V and 9 bases from J, with 18 bases in between. The CDR3 reads CASSLAGDLGTRELFF. The CDR3 coding sequence is TGTGCCAGCAGCTTGGCAGGGGACCTGGGGACCCGGGAGCTGTTTTTT.

The rearrangement uses TRBV28 and TRBJ2-7; D is perhaps TRBD1 or TRBD2 (5 bases each). This CDR3 comprises 14 residues. Trimming removed 6 bases from V and 3 bases from J, with 15 bases in between. Germline V gene sequence: CDR1 MDHEN, CDR2 SYDVKM. CDR3 sequence reads: CASRRLGAHYEQYF. The CDR3 nucleotides read TGTGCCAGCAGACGCCTCGGGGCCCACTACGAGCAGTACTTC.

The rearrangement links TRBV18 to TRBJ2-5; no clear D gene. The germline V gene has CDR1 KGHSH and CDR2 LQKENI. The CDR3 has 13 residues. Trimming took 1 base from V and 5 from J, leaving 8 bases between them. CDR3 sequence: CASSPLSRETQYF. The CDR3 nucleotides are TGTGCCAGCTCACCACTTTCCAGGGAGACCCAGTACTTC.

The chain joins TRBV10-3 to TRBJ2-3; D tentatively fits TRBD1 or TRBD2 (6 bases each). Germline CDR1 is ENHRY and CDR2 is SYGVKD. V lost 4 bases to trimming and J lost 1 base, with 9 bases between them. This CDR3 is built from 14 residues. CDR3 sequence reads: CAISVRGGTDTQYF. The CDR3 DNA is TGTGCCATCAGTGTGAGGGGGGGCACAGATACGCAGTATTTT.

This clone turned up a few times. The chain recombines TRBV7-9 with TRBJ1-4; D not resolved. Trimming pared 7 bases from V and 2 bases from J, leaving 5 bases between. This CDR3 has 12 amino acids. Germline loops: CDR1 SEHNR, CDR2 FQNEAQ (reference sequence). The CDR3: CASTRTNEKLFF. The DNA for the CDR3 is TGTGCCAGCACCCGTACTAATGAAAAACTGTTTTTT.

The genes are TRBV5-4 and TRBJ2-3; 10 bases are a match to TRBD1. Looked up from germline, CDR1 is SGHNT and CDR2 is YYREEE (reference sequence). Trimming at V came to 1 base and at J to 0 bases, leaving 2 bases not matched to a gene. There are 16 residues in the CDR3. The CDR3 bases are TGTGCCAGCAGCTTGAGGACAGGGGGAAGCACAGATACGCAGTATTTT. It is translated as CASSLRTGGSTDTQYF. The whole variable domain, remainder taken from reference TRBV5-4 and TRBJ2-3, is ETGVTQSPTHLIKTRGQQVTLRCSSQSGHNTVSWYQQALGQGPQFIFQYYREEENGRGNFPPRFSGLQFPNYSSELNVNALELDDSALYLCASSLRTGGSTDTQYFGPGTRLTVL.